Sequencing of this T cell receptor beta chain was carried out in a study of T cells after yellow fever vaccination. This clonotype was seen a few times. Trimming stripped 6 bases from V and 1 base from J, with 17 bases between. The CDR3 contains 16 residues. CDR1 MNHNS and CDR2 SASEGT come from the germline V gene. TCRdb processed the 5' RACE reads anew with MiXCR; each CDR3 protein has one entry. This sample carries about 370,000 distinct CDR3 sequences, around a tenth of them seen once, and the ten largest clones take about 17%. The chain links TRBV6-1 to TRBJ2-3; maybe TRBD2 (6 bases). This TCR was recovered from a man younger than 35 who received the YFV17D yellow fever vaccine. Material: PBMCs, obtained on the day of the first yellow fever vaccination. The CDR3 sequence: CASRGDFSVGTDTQYF. The CDR3 bases are TGTGCCAGCAGGGGGGACTTCTCGGTTGGCACAGATACGCAGTATTTT.